Shown below are 17 T cell receptor beta chains from a single sample sequenced in a study of T cells in Graves' hyperthyroidism and ophthalmopathy. RNA transcripts served as the template for amplifying TCR beta CDR3 regions. The TCR CDR3 first-round RT-PCR relied on the HTBI primer set. Using its own MiXCR run on the multiplex PCR reads, TCRdb lists one record per CDR3 protein. The table lists around 400,000 distinct CDR3 sequences, around 25% of them singletons. The sequenced sample consisted of blood. All receptors come from a man aged 50 to 59 with Graves' hyperthyroidism.

CDR3 in amino acids: CASSVHGTSGDNEQFF. For the CDR3, the DNA is TGTGCCAGCAGTGTACACGGGACTAGCGGGGACAATGAGCAGTTCTTC. The rearrangement uses TRBV2 and TRBJ2-1, with 13 positions matching TRBD2. The CDR3 consists of 16 residues. Germline V gives CDR1 SNHLY, CDR2 FYNNEI. Unmatched junction bases numbered 5, after V lost 4 bases and J lost 5 bases.

This clonotype appeared a few times. This chain joins TRBV28 and TRBJ2-2, with a weak D call TRBD2 (5 bases). Germline V gene data show CDR1 as MDHEN and CDR2 as SYDVKM. Trimming removed 4 bases at V and 6 bases at J, with 6 bases between. The CDR3 totals 12 residues. CDR3 amino acids: CASSSGSGELFF. CDR3 DNA: TGTGCCAGCAGTTCGGGGTCCGGGGAGCTGTTTTTT. Drawing the rest from reference TRBV28 and TRBJ2-2, the complete variable domain is DVKVTQSSRYLVKRTGEKVFLECVQDMDHENMFWYRQDPGLGLRLIYFSYDVKMKEKGDIPEGYSVSREKKERFSLILESASTNQTSMYLCASSSGSGELFFGEGSRLTVL.

This chain links TRBV11-2 with TRBJ2-1, with 12 positions matching TRBD1. V lost 9 bases, J lost 9 bases, and 12 bases stayed unmatched. The germline CDR1 and CDR2 sequences are SGHAT and FQNNGV. CDR3 length equals 15 residues. The CDR3 sequence: CASSHMGQGAGEQFF. As DNA, the CDR3 is TGTGCCAGTAGTCATATGGGACAGGGGGCAGGTGAGCAGTTCTTC. Supplemented by reference TRBV11-2 and TRBJ2-1, the full variable domain reads EAGVAQSPRYKIIEKRQSVAFWCNPISGHATLYWYQQILGQGPKLLIQFQNNGVVDDSQLPKDRFSAERLKGVDSTLKIQPAKLEDSAVYLCASSHMGQGAGEQFFGPGTRLTVL.

The chain links TRBV2 to TRBJ2-1; no reliable D call. Trimming left V 6 bases short and J 5 bases short, with 14 bases between. Germline V gene lookup returns CDR1 SNHLY and CDR2 FYNNEI. The CDR3 contains 14 residues. The CDR3 DNA reads TGTGCCAGCAGCCCCGGGTTCTTGAACAATGAGCAGTTCTTC. It codes for CASSPGFLNNEQFF.

This chain connects TRBV11-2 to TRBJ2-6; the D is unclear. Germline CDR1 is SGHAT and CDR2 is FQNNGV. CDR3 length: 16 amino acids. Trimming stripped 2 bases from V and 2 bases from J, with 10 bases between. CDR3 amino acids: CASSLSPATGANVLTF. The CDR3 region has the DNA TGTGCCAGCAGCTTAAGCCCAGCCACTGGGGCCAACGTCCTGACTTTC.

This clonotype was found many times. The genes are TRBV12-3 or TRBV12-4 and TRBJ2-3; tentatively, D is TRBD2 (5 bases). Trimming took 6 bases from V and 0 from J, leaving 13 bases between them. The length of the CDR3 is 15 residues. For the CDR3, the DNA is TGTGCCAGCAGGGAAAGCGGAGTAAGCACAGATACGCAGTATTTT. Protein product: CASRESGVSTDTQYF.

This clonotype was seen ten or more times. This chain connects TRBV11-3 to TRBJ2-3; D unclear. Germline lookup yields CDR1 SGHNT and CDR2 YENEEA. This CDR3 region has 14 residues. The V end lost 5 bases, the J end lost 6 bases, and 15 bases lay between the germline ends. The CDR3 DNA sequence: TGTGCCAGCAGCCGTCTGGGCGCGACTGATACGCAGTATTTT. Amino acid sequence: CASSRLGATDTQYF. The full variable domain, with the rest looked up from reference TRBV11-3 and TRBJ2-3, is EAGVVQSPRYKIIEKKQPVAFWCNPISGHNTLYWYLQNLGQGPELLIRYENEEAVDDSQLPKDRFSAERLKGVDSTLKIQPAELGDSAVYLCASSRLGATDTQYFGPGTRLTVL.

This clonotype has only a few counts. The chain links TRBV20-1 to TRBJ1-1; D is perhaps TRBD1 (5 bases). CDR3 length equals 12 residues. Germline CDR1 and CDR2: DFQATT and SNEGSKA (reference sequence). Between the trimmed V and J ends, which lost 3 bases and 1 base, there was a span of 6 bases. The CDR3 region has the DNA TGCAGTGCTAGGAGGGGGAACACTGAAGCTTTCTTT. It yields the protein CSARRGNTEAFF.

In this sample, this clonotype turned up a few times. The chain has TRBV29-1 and TRBJ1-1; D gene ambiguous. The V gene's germline CDR1 is SQVTM and CDR2 ANQGSEA. CDR3 length equals 13 residues. Between the trimmed V and J ends, which lost 4 bases and 8 bases, there was a span of 17 bases. The chain's CDR3 is CSVAGQIIGEAFF. CDR3 coding DNA: TGCAGCGTTGCTGGCCAGATTATAGGAGAAGCTTTCTTT.

The V call is TRBV24-1, the J call TRBJ2-2; 13 bases match TRBD2. Germline assignment: CDR1 KGHDR and CDR2 SFDVKD. The CDR3 totals 18 residues. Trimming removed 5 bases from V and 3 bases from J; junction bases left unmatched: 8. The CDR3 sequence: CATSVSGLAGVYTGELFF. In DNA, the CDR3 is TGTGCCACCAGTGTCTCCGGACTAGCGGGAGTTTACACCGGGGAGCTGTTTTTT.

This clonotype was recorded a few times. The chain has TRBV20-1 and TRBJ2-7; TRBD2 matches at 11 bases. The J segment lost 6 bases and the V segment lost 0 bases, leaving 10 bases of the junction unmatched. The CDR3 contains 16 residues. Germline assignment: CDR1 DFQATT and CDR2 SNEGSKA (reference sequence). CDR3 residues: CSAREESSGRMSEQYF. In nucleotides, the CDR3 is TGCAGTGCTAGAGAGGAATCTAGCGGGAGGATGAGCGAGCAGTACTTC.

The chain couples TRBV29-1 to TRBJ1-2; D gene ambiguous. Germline V lookup: CDR1 SQVTM, CDR2 ANQGSEA. This CDR3 is 15 amino acids long. V lost 6 bases, J lost 0 bases, and 17 bases lay in between. This chain's CDR3 is CSVQFQRLPNYGYTF. The CDR3 region has the DNA TGCAGCGTCCAGTTTCAGCGGCTTCCTAACTATGGCTACACCTTC.

This clonotype was detected ten times or more. V and J are TRBV2 and TRBJ2-7; no firm D call. V lost 7 bases and J lost 3, with 13 bases in between. CDR1 is SNHLY, CDR2 FYNNEI, per germline. The CDR3 totals 13 residues. CDR3 nucleotide sequence: TGTGCCAGCACCCCGGATCGTGGCTACGAGCAGTACTTC. Protein sequence: CASTPDRGYEQYF.

The V and J genes are TRBV5-4 and TRBJ1-2; maybe TRBD1 (5 bases). V gave up 3 bases and J gave up 8 bases, with 14 bases separating them. Germline V CDR1 and CDR2: SGHNT, YYREEE (reference sequence). There are 13 residues in the CDR3. In DNA form, the CDR3 reads TGTGCCAGCAGCTGGGCGGGGCCGGGGGGCTACACCTTC. Its translation: CASSWAGPGGYTF.

The chain recombines TRBV6-1 with TRBJ1-2; TRBD1 might be the D (5 bases). V gave up 10 bases and J gave up 6 bases, with 24 bases separating them. Germline CDR1 reads MNHNS; CDR2 reads SASEGT. The CDR3 is 15 amino acids. CDR3 DNA: TGTGCCACCTATCGTCAGGGCACCGGTACGGATGGCTACACCTTC. Protein: CATYRQGTGTDGYTF.

The rearrangement joins TRBV5-4 to TRBJ2-2; TRBD2 agrees at 10 bases. Germline V gene lookup returns CDR1 SGHNT and CDR2 YYREEE (reference sequence). The V segment lost 2 bases and the J segment 0 bases; nucleotides outside the gene matches: 10. CDR3 size: 19 residues. CDR3 sequence: CASSLKRTSGIANTGELFF. The CDR3 DNA sequence: TGTGCCAGCAGCTTAAAGCGGACTAGCGGAATAGCGAACACCGGGGAGCTGTTTTTT.

The chain recombines TRBV10-1 with TRBJ2-1, with TRBD2 matching over 12 bases. The CDR3 runs 20 residues. Germline assignment: CDR1 WNHNN and CDR2 SYGVQD (reference sequence). After removal of 6 bases from V and 8 bases from J, the junction contained 23 bases not matched to a gene. The CDR3 nucleotides read TGCGCCAGCAGAAATGGACTAGCGGGGAATAAAATCTCCTTCGGCTATGAGCAGTTCTTC. Protein sequence: CASRNGLAGNKISFGYEQFF.